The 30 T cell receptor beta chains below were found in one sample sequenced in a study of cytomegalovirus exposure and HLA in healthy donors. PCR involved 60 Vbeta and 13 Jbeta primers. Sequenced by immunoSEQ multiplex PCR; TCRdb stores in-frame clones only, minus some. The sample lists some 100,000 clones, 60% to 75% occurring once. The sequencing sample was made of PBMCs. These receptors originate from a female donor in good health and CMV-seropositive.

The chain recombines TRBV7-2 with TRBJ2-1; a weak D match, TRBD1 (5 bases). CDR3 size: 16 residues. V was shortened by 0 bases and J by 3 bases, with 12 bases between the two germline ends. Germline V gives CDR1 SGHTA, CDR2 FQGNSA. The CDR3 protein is CASSLASQGFYNEQFF. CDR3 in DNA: TGTGCCAGCAGCTTAGCGAGTCAGGGCTTCTACAATGAGCAGTTCTTC. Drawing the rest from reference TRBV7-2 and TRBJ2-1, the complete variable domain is GAGVSQSPSNKVTEKGKDVELRCDPISGHTALYWYRQSLGQGLEFLIYFQGNSAPDKSGLPSDRFSAERTGGSVSTLTIQRTQQEDSAVYLCASSLASQGFYNEQFFGPGTRLTVL.

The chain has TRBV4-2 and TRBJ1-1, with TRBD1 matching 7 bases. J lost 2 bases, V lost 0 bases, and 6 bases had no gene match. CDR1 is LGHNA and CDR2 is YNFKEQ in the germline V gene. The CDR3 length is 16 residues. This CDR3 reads CASSQDQGTVNTEAFF. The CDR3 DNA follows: TGTGCCAGCAGCCAAGATCAGGGGACAGTTAACACTGAAGCTTTCTTT.

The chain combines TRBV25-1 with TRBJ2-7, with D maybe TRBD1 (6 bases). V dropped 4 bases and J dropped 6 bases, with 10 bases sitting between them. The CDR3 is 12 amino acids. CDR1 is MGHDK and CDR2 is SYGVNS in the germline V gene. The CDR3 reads CASSVGRGEQYF. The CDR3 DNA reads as TGTGCCAGCAGTGTCGGCAGGGGCGAGCAGTACTTC.

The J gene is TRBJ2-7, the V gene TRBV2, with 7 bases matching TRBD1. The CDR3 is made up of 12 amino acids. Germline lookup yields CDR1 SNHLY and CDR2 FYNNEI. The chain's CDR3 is CATQGVSDEQYF. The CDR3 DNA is TGTGCTACTCAGGGGGTAAGCGACGAGCAGTACTTC. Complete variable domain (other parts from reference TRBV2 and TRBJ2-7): EPEVTQTPSHQVTQMGQEVILRCVPISNHLYFYWYRQILGQKVEFLVSFYNNEISEKSEIFDDQFSVERPDGSNFTLKIRSTKLEDSAMYFCATQGVSDEQYFGPGTRLTVT.

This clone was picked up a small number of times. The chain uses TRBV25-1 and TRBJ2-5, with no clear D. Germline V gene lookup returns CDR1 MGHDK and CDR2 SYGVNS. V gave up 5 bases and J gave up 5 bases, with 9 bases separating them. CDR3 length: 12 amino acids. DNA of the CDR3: TGTGCCAGCAGTCACCAGTCGGAGACCCAGTACTTC. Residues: CASSHQSETQYF.

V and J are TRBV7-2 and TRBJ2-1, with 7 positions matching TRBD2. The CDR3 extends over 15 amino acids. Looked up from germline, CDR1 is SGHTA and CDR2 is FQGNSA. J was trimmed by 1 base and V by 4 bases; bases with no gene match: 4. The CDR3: CASSSLAASYNEQFF. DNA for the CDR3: TGTGCCAGCAGCTCCCTAGCGGCTTCCTACAATGAGCAGTTCTTC.

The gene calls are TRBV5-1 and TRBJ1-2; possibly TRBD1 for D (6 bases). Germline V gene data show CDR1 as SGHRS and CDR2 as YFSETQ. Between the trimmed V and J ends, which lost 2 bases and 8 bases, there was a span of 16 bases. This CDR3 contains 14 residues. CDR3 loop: CASSFDPGANGYTF. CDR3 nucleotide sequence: TGCGCCAGCAGCTTTGACCCAGGGGCAAACGGCTACACCTTC.

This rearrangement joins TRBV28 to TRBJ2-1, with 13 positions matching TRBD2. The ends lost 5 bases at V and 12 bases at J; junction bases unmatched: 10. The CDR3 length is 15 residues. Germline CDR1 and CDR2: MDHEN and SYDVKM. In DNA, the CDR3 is TGTGCCAGCAGTCCTCGGACTAGCGGGGGTCGGGTGCAGTTCTTC. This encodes CASSPRTSGGRVQFF. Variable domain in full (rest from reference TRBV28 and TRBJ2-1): DVKVTQSSRYLVKRTGEKVFLECVQDMDHENMFWYRQDPGLGLRLIYFSYDVKMKEKGDIPEGYSVSREKKERFSLILESASTNQTSMYLCASSPRTSGGRVQFFGPGTRLTVL.

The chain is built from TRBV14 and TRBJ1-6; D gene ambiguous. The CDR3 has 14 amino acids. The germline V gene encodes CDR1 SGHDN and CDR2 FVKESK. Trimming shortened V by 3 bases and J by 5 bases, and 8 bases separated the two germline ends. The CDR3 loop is CASSHHTDNSPLHF. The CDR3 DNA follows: TGTGCCAGCAGCCATCATACGGATAATTCACCCCTCCACTTT.

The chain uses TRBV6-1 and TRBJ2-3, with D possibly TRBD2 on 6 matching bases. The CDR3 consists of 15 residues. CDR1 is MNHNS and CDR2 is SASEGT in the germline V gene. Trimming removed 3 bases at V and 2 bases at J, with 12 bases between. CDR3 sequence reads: CASSDSGMYTDTQYF. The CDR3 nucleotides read TGTGCCAGCAGTGATAGCGGCATGTACACAGATACGCAGTATTTT.

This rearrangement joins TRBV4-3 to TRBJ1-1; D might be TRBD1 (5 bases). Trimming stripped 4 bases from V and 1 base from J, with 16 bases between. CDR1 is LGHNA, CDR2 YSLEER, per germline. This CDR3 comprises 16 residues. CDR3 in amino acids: CASSLHQGGENTEAFF. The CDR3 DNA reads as TGCGCCAGCAGCCTTCACCAGGGAGGGGAGAACACTGAAGCTTTCTTT.

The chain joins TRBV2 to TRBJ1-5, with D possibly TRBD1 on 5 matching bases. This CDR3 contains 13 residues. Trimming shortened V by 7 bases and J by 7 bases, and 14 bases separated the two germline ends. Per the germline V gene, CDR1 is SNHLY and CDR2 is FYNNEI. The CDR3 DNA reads TGTGCCAGCACCGGGGAGGGGTACCAGCCCCAGCATTTT. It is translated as CASTGEGYQPQHF. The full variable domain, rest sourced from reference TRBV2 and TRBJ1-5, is EPEVTQTPSHQVTQMGQEVILRCVPISNHLYFYWYRQILGQKVEFLVSFYNNEISEKSEIFDDQFSVERPDGSNFTLKIRSTKLEDSAMYFCASTGEGYQPQHFGDGTRLSIL.

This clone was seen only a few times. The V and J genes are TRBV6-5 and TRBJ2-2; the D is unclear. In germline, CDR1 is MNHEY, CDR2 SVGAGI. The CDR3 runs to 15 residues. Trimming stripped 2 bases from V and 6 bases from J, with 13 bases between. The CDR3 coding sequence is TGTGCCAGCAGTTACACTCATGGTACTGCCGGGGAGCTGTTTTTT. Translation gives CASSYTHGTAGELFF.

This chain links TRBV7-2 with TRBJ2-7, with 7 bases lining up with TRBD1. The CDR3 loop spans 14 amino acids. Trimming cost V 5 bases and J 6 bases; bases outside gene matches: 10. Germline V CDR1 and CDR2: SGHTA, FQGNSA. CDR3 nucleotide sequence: TGTGCCAGCAGCCTTTCGACAGGGTTGGGCGAGCAGTACTTC. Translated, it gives CASSLSTGLGEQYF.

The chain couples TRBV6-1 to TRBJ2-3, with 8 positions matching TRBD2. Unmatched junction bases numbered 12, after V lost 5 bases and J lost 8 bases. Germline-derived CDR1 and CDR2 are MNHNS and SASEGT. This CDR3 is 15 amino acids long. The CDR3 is CASSTIRTAGGTQYF. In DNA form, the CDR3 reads TGTGCCAGCAGTACCATCCGGACGGCGGGGGGTACGCAGTATTTT.

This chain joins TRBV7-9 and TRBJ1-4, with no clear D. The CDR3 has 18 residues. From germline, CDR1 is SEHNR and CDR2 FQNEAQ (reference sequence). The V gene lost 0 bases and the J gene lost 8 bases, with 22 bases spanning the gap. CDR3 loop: CASSLALSSGSEGEKLFF. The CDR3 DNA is TGTGCCAGCAGCTTAGCGCTTAGCTCGGGATCCGAAGGGGAAAAACTGTTTTTT. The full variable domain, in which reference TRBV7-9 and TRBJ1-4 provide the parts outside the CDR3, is DTGVSQNPRHKITKRGQNVTFRCDPISEHNRLYWYRQTLGQGPEFLTYFQNEAQLEKSRLLSDRFSAERPKGSFSTLEIQRTEQGDSAMYLCASSLALSSGSEGEKLFFGSGTQLSVL.

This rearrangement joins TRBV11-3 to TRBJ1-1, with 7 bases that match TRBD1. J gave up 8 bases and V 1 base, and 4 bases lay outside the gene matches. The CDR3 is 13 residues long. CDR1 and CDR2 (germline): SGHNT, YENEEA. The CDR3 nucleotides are TGTGCCAGCAGCTTAGCCCGGACAGGAGAAGCTTTCTTT. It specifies CASSLARTGEAFF.

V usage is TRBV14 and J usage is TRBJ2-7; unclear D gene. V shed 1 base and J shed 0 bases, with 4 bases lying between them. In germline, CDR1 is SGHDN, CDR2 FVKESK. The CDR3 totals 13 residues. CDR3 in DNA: TGTGCCAGCAGCCAAGGGAGCTCCTACGAGCAGTACTTC. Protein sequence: CASSQGSSYEQYF.

The CDR3 DNA sequence: TGTGCCATCTCGCAGGGACAGCTTAATCAGCCCCAGCATTTT. Protein: CAISQGQLNQPQHF. V usage is TRBV6-5 and J usage is TRBJ1-5, with 7 bases matching TRBD1. Trimming removed 10 bases from V and 4 bases from J; junction bases left unmatched: 10. The germline gives CDR1 MNHEY, CDR2 SVGAGI. The CDR3 loop spans 14 amino acids.

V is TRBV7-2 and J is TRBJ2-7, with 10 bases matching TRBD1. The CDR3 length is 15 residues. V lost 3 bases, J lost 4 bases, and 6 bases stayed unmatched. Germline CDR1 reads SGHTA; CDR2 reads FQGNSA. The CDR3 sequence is CASSFDRGRWYEQYF. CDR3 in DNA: TGTGCCAGCAGCTTCGACAGGGGGCGATGGTACGAGCAGTACTTC.

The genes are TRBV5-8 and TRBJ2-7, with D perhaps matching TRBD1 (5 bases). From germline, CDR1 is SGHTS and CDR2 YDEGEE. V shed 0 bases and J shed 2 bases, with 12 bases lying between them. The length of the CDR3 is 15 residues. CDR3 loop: CASSLGWGSTYEQYF. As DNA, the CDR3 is TGTGCCAGCAGCTTGGGGTGGGGCTCGACCTACGAGCAGTACTTC.

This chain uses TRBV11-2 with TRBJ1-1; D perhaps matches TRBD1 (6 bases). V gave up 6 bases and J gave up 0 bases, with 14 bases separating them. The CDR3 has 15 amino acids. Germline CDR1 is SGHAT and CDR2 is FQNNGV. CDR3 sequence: CASSIDRKLNTEAFF. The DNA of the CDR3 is TGTGCCAGCAGTATAGACAGGAAACTGAACACTGAAGCTTTCTTT.

The CDR3 DNA is TGTGCCATCAGTGTTTCGGGCGGGATGAACACCGGGGAGCTGTTTTTT. It codes for CAISVSGGMNTGELFF. The rearrangement joins TRBV10-3 to TRBJ2-2, with D perhaps TRBD2 (6 bases). Germline V gene lookup returns CDR1 ENHRY and CDR2 SYGVKD. The V and J ends lost 4 bases and 1 base respectively, with 13 bases between them. This CDR3 is built from 16 residues.

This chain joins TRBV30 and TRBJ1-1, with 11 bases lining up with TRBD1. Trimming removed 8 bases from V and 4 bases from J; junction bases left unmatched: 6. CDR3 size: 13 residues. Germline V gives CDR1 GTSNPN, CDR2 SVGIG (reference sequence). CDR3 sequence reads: CAADRGPSTEAFF. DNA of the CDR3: TGTGCCGCGGACAGGGGGCCTTCCACTGAAGCTTTCTTT.

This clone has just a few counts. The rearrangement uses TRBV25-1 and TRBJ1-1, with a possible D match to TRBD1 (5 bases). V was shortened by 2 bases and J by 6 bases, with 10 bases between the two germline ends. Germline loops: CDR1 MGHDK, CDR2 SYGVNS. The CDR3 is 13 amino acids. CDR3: CASSEGARPEAFF. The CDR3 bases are TGTGCCAGCAGTGAAGGGGCGAGACCTGAAGCTTTCTTT.

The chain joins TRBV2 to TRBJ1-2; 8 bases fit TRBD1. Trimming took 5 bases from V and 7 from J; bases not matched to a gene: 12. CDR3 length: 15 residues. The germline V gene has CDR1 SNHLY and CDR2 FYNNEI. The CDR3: CASSRVTSGGRGYTF. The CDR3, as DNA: TGTGCCAGCAGTCGCGTTACTTCAGGGGGCCGTGGCTACACCTTC.

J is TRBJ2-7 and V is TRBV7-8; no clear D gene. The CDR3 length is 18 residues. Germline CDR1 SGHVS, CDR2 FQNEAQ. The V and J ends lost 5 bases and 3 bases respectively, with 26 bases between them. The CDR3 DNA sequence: TGTGCCAGCAGCCGGATGCCCCCTTCGGCAGGAATTAGCTACGAGCAGTACTTC. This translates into CASSRMPPSAGISYEQYF.

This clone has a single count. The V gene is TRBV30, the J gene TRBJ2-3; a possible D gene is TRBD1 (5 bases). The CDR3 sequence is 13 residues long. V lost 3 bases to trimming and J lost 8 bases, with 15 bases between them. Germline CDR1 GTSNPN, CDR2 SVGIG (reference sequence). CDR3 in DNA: TGTGCCTGGAGGGGCACCGACCAGGGTACGCAGTATTTT. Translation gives CAWRGTDQGTQYF.

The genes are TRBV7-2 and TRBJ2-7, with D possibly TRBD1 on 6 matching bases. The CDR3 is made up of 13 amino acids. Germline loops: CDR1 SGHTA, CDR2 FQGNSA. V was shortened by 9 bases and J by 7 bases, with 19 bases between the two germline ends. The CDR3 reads CARPGQLMFEQYF. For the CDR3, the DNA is TGTGCCAGGCCTGGACAGCTCATGTTTGAGCAGTACTTC. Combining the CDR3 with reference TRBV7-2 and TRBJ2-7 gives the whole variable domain GAGVSQSPSNKVTEKGKDVELRCDPISGHTALYWYRQSLGQGLEFLIYFQGNSAPDKSGLPSDRFSAERTGGSVSTLTIQRTQQEDSAVYLCARPGQLMFEQYFGPGTRLTVT.

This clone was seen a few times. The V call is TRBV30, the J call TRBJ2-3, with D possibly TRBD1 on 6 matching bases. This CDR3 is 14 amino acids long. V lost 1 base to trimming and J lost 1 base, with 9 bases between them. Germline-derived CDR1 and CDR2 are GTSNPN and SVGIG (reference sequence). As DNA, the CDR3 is TGTGCCTGGAGTGGACAGGTAGGCACAGATACGCAGTATTTT. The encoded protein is CAWSGQVGTDTQYF.